A single sample gave rise to the 31 T cell receptor beta chains below, sequenced in a study of tumor-infiltrating lymphocytes in primary liver carcinoma. Joint extraction of RNA and DNA used roughly 20-33 mg of bulk tissue that was unsorted. Using a constant-region primer together with ProtoScript II reverse transcriptase, TCR beta cDNA was made from about 500 ng of total RNA. Construction of TCR beta libraries relied on three successive nested multiplex PCR rounds employing slightly modified ARM-PCR. Investigators reported that the first two PCR rounds, at about 11 cycles each, used TRBV1-TRBV30 forward primers with a C-beta reverse primer. TCRdb fed the multiplex PCR reads into MiXCR, producing one record per CDR3 protein. The sample yields around 70,000 distinct CDR3 sequences, roughly two thirds seen once. Material: liver tumor tissue from sampling region 4. Subset described: tumor region T4, right-lateral pole. All receptors come from a man aged 35 to 55 with primary liver carcinoma and hepatitis B virus infection.

The chain couples TRBV7-8 to TRBJ2-7; 11 bases align to TRBD2. The V gene's germline CDR1 is SGHVS and CDR2 FQNEAQ. The CDR3 extends over 16 amino acids. The V and J ends lost 5 bases and 13 bases, in that order; junction bases with no gene match: 19. The chain's CDR3 is CASSPGTSGSSYERYF. CDR3 bases: TGTGCCAGCAGCCCGGGGACTAGCGGTAGCTCCTACGAGCGATACTTC.

This clonotype was counted many times. The rearrangement joins TRBV29-1 to TRBJ2-1; 7 nucleotides line up with TRBD2. The V segment lost 2 bases and the J segment 4 bases; nucleotides outside the gene matches: 5. This CDR3 has 14 residues. The germline CDR1 and CDR2 sequences are SQVTM and ANQGSEA. CDR3 DNA sequence: TGCAGCGTTGAATCCCGCGGGAGTTACAATGAGCAGTTCTTC. This gives the protein CSVESRGSYNEQFF.

Of note for this clonotype: Since the CDR3 does not end with the conserved phenylalanine or tryptophan, this likely comes from a read error. The gene calls are TRBV11-2 and TRBJ2-2; the match to TRBD2 covers 9 bases. J was trimmed by 8 bases and V by 0 bases; bases with no gene match: 7. Germline lookup yields CDR1 SGHAT and CDR2 FQNNGV. The CDR3 runs to 16 residues. The DNA for the CDR3 is TGTGCCAGCAGCTTAGAGGCGCTAGCGGGAACAGGGGAGCTGTTTCTT. It specifies CASSLEALAGTGELFL.

A word on this clonotype: One end of the junction varies from germline; a read error may be responsible. The genes are TRBV29-1 and TRBJ1-3; D unresolved. Germline values: CDR1 SQVTM, CDR2 ANQGSEA. The CDR3 totals 13 residues. In nucleotides, the CDR3 is TGTAGCATTGGTGAGACAACTGGAAACACCATATATTTT. Protein product: CSIGETTGNTIYF.

In this sample, this clonotype turned up many times. The chain employs TRBV7-9 and TRBJ2-7; no reliable D call. The CDR3 sequence is 13 residues long. Germline V gene data show CDR1 as SEHNR and CDR2 as FQNEAQ (reference sequence). The V end was cut by 3 bases, the J end by 3 bases, with 9 bases between. The CDR3 is CASSLSGIYEQYF. Here the CDR3 DNA reads TGTGCCAGCAGCTTGAGTGGGATCTACGAGCAGTACTTC. Full variable domain (outside the CDR3, taken from reference TRBV7-9 and TRBJ2-7): DTGVSQNPRHKITKRGQNVTFRCDPISEHNRLYWYRQTLGQGPEFLTYFQNEAQLEKSRLLSDRFSAERPKGSFSTLEIQRTEQGDSAMYLCASSLSGIYEQYFGPGTRLTVT.

Regarding this clonotype: A much larger clone is a single base away; this may be a read error. The final CDR3 position lacks the conserved phenylalanine or tryptophan, pointing to a likely read error. The chain employs TRBV30 and TRBJ2-7, with D perhaps matching TRBD1 (5 bases). CDR3 length: 14 amino acids. Germline lookup yields CDR1 GTSNPN and CDR2 SVGIG (reference sequence). The germline V and J ends were trimmed by 0 bases and 0 bases, with 9 bases remaining between them. For the CDR3, the DNA is TGTGCCTGGAGTGTACAGGATGTCTCCTACGAGCAGTACTAC. Its translation is CAWSVQDVSYEQYY.

This chain uses TRBV24-1 with TRBJ2-3, with 8 bases lining up with TRBD1. V was clipped by 4 bases and J by 0 bases; unmatched bases: 14. The CDR3 has 19 residues. Germline V gene lookup returns CDR1 KGHDR and CDR2 SFDVKD. The CDR3 loop is CATSDTKPDRAGSTDTQYF. The CDR3 DNA sequence: TGTGCCACCAGTGACACAAAACCGGACAGGGCGGGAAGCACAGATACGCAGTATTTT.

About this clonotype itself: This may stem from a read error, because a much larger clone lies one nucleotide away. The chain has TRBV5-6 and TRBJ2-7, with D possibly being TRBD1 (5 bases). Germline CDR1 and CDR2: SGHDT and YYEEEE. This CDR3 region has 13 residues. In DNA, the CDR3 is TGTGCCAGCAGGGGGCATGGCTCCTACGAGCAGTGCTTC. This encodes CASRGHGSYEQCF.

Points on this clonotype: At one boundary the junction diverges from the germline segment, which might be a read error. This chain connects TRBV11-2 to TRBJ2-7, with TRBD2 matching over 7 bases. The CDR3 length is 15 residues. Germline CDR1 reads SGHAT; CDR2 reads FQNNGV. CDR3 sequence (DNA): TGTACCAGTAGTTTAGTGGGGGGGAGCTCCTACGAGCAGTACTTC. Amino acid sequence: CTSSLVGGSSYEQYF.

Details on this clonotype: One end of the junction varies from germline; a read error may be responsible. J is TRBJ2-1 and V is TRBV11-2; D remains unclear. This CDR3 is 13 amino acids long. From germline, CDR1 is SGHAT and CDR2 FQNNGV. CDR3 protein: CAGSTANYNEQFF. The CDR3 DNA follows: TGTGCCGGCAGTACCGCGAACTACAATGAGCAATTCTTC.

The chain has TRBV11-2 and TRBJ2-2; tentative D call: TRBD1 (6 bases). The V and J ends lost 6 bases and 5 bases respectively, with 19 bases between them. Germline CDR1 reads SGHAT; CDR2 reads FQNNGV. This CDR3 contains 16 residues. CDR3 DNA sequence: TGTGCCAGCAGTTCCAGACAGGCTTCGAGTACCGGGGAGCTGTTTTTT. It specifies CASSSRQASSTGELFF.

This clonotype was found a few times. The V call is TRBV4-1, the J call TRBJ2-7; D is undetermined. This CDR3 is 15 amino acids long. Per the germline V gene, CDR1 is MGHRA and CDR2 is YSYEKL. V lost 4 bases and J lost 5, with 18 bases in between. The CDR3 nucleotides read TGCGCCAGCAGCCCCGGCTCCTTGACCCCCCACGAGCAGTACTTC. The encoded protein is CASSPGSLTPHEQYF.

Turning to this clonotype: With a much larger clone just one base away, this may be a read error. The J gene is TRBJ1-4, the V gene TRBV6-1; the D gene is possibly TRBD1 (5 bases). The germline V and J ends were trimmed by 1 base and 7 bases, with 13 bases remaining between them. The germline V gene has CDR1 MNHNS and CDR2 SASEGT. This CDR3 is built from 15 residues. In DNA form, the CDR3 reads TGTGCCAGCAGTGAAGATAGGGGTTCAAGTGAAAAACTGTTTTTT. It is translated as CASSEDRGSSEKLFF.

Ten or more counts support this clonotype. The CDR3 nucleotides read TGTGCCAGCAGTTACTCGACAGCGGGAGGTTTTGTTGAGCAGTTCTTC. Amino acids: CASSYSTAGGFVEQFF. J is TRBJ2-1 and V is TRBV6-2 or TRBV6-3; TRBD2 agrees at 9 bases. CDR3 length: 16 amino acids. Germline CDR1 is MNHEY and CDR2 is SVGEGT. The V gene end was trimmed by 0 bases and the J gene end by 9 bases; junction bases not matched to a gene: 9.

For this clonotype: A much larger clone lies one base from this, so it may be a read error. In DNA, the CDR3 is TGCGCCAGCAGCCAAGTCGGGACTAGCGAGTACAATGAGCAGTCCTTC. This sequence encodes CASSQVGTSEYNEQSF. The V and J genes are TRBV4-1 and TRBJ2-1; 10 bases line up with TRBD2. The CDR3 runs 16 residues. The germline V gene encodes CDR1 MGHRA and CDR2 YSYEKL.

Concerning this clonotype itself: One end of the junction varies from germline; a read error may be responsible. The chain joins TRBV12-3 or TRBV12-4 to TRBJ2-6; possibly TRBD2 for D (6 bases). This CDR3 contains 17 residues. The CDR3 reads CGSSFGGLGDGAYVLTF. The CDR3 DNA sequence: TGCGGCAGCAGTTTCGGAGGGTTGGGGGATGGGGCCTACGTCCTGACTTTC.

The count of this clonotype is one. One end of the junction is discordant with germline, which a read error may explain. The rearrangement joins TRBV6-1 to TRBJ1-5; TRBD1 is a possible D gene (5 bases). The CDR3 is 15 residues long. CDR1 is MNHNS, CDR2 SASEGT, per germline. The CDR3 nucleotides read TGTGCCATCCTCTCTCAGGGAGGCAGCAAACAGCCCCAGCATTTT. The encoded protein is CAILSQGGSKQPQHF.

Concerning this clonotype itself: At one of its ends the junction is not consistent with the germline gene, which may arise from a read error. This chain connects TRBV28 to TRBJ2-7; D unresolved. CDR1 MDHEN and CDR2 SYDVKM come from the germline V gene. The CDR3 consists of 12 residues. This CDR3 reads CASKRAQYGQYF. The CDR3 DNA follows: TGTGCCAGCAAACGCGCTCAGTACGGGCAGTACTTC. Complete variable domain (other parts from reference TRBV28 and TRBJ2-7): DVKVTQSSRYLVKRTGEKVFLECVQDMDHENMFWYRQDPGLGLRLIYFSYDVKMKEKGDIPEGYSVSREKKERFSLILESASTNQTSMYLCASKRAQYGQYFGPGTRLTVT.

Note on this clonotype: The DNA is omitted, as the CDR3 cannot be located on it reliably, and the CDR3 follows TCRdb's listing. The chain employs TRBV29-1 and TRBJ2-7; the D segment call TRBD1 is taken from the table without a DNA check. Germline V gene sequence: CDR1 SQVTM, CDR2 ANQGSEA. The CDR3 contains 13 residues when both ends are counted. The CDR3 sequence is CSVGSGASREQYF.

V usage is TRBV5-4 and J usage is TRBJ2-1; possible D gene TRBD2, 6 bases. Germline CDR1 reads SGHNT; CDR2 reads YYREEE (reference sequence). Between the trimmed V and J ends, which lost 4 bases and 1 base, there was a span of 15 bases. There are 16 residues in the CDR3. CDR3 bases: TGTGCCAGCAGCGTTGGCAGGAGCGGGTCCTACAATGAGCAGTTCTTC. Residues: CASSVGRSGSYNEQFF.

The chain is built from TRBV11-2 and TRBJ1-1, with D unclear. The ends were cut back, 5 bases at V and 9 bases at J, with 25 bases in the middle. The CDR3 sequence is 16 residues long. Per germline, CDR1 SGHAT and CDR2 FQNNGV. The CDR3 DNA reads as TGTGCCAGCAGCCTCGATTTGGACGGAAGAGTCGCTCAAGCTTTCTTT. Its protein product is CASSLDLDGRVAQAFF.

With regard to this clonotype: The junction and the germline gene differ at one end; a read error may be behind it. The V gene is TRBV11-1, the J gene TRBJ2-3; the D gene is possibly TRBD1 (5 bases). The J call may be faulty, since TRBJ1-5 better matches the DNA end. CDR1 SGHAT and CDR2 FQDESV come from the germline V gene (reference sequence). This CDR3 has 16 residues. The CDR3, as DNA: TGTACCAGGAGCCTCTGGACTAGCACACAAACAGGTACGCAGCATTTT. It encodes CTRSLWTSTQTGTQHF.

The sample holds one count of this clonotype. The chain recombines TRBV12-3 or TRBV12-4 with TRBJ2-7, with a possible D match to TRBD1 (6 bases). Trimming removed 5 bases at V and 3 bases at J, with 17 bases between. The CDR3 is 15 residues long. The CDR3 DNA sequence: TGTGCCAGCAGTCAAGGGACACACAGAGGCTACGAGCAGTACTTC. Translated: CASSQGTHRGYEQYF.

V and J are TRBV7-8 and TRBJ2-1; D may be TRBD2 (5 bases). CDR3 length equals 15 residues. The ends were cut back, 9 bases at V and 1 base at J, with 16 bases in the middle. Germline V gene lookup returns CDR1 SGHVS and CDR2 FQNEAQ. CDR3 in amino acids: CASSPASGSYNEQFF. The CDR3 DNA follows: TGTGCCAGTAGTCCGGCAAGCGGTTCCTACAATGAGCAGTTCTTC. The whole variable domain, filled in from reference TRBV7-8 and TRBJ2-1, reads GAGVSQSPRYKVAKRGQDVALRCDPISGHVSLFWYQQALGQGPEFLTYFQNEAQLDKSGLPSDRFFAERPEGSVSTLKIQRTQQEDSAVYLCASSPASGSYNEQFFGPGTRLTVL.

There are a few counts of this clonotype. Lacking the conserved final phenylalanine or tryptophan, this CDR3 likely reflects a read error. Because the CDR3's place on the DNA is in doubt, the DNA is left out and the CDR3 is given as listed by TCRdb. This rearrangement joins TRBV15 to TRBJ2-5; TRBD2, as called in the table, went unchecked against the DNA. Germline CDR1 is LNHNV and CDR2 is YYDKDF (reference sequence). The CDR3 has 14 amino acids, counting both end residues. The CDR3 protein is CATSRDWEFETQYY.

This clonotype was seen once. This chain connects TRBV4-1 to TRBJ1-5; maybe TRBD1 (5 bases). V was clipped by 4 bases and J by 6 bases, with 19 bases between them. The CDR3 is made up of 16 amino acids. CDR1 and CDR2 from the germline V gene are MGHRA and YSYEKL. The CDR3 DNA reads TGCGCCAGCAGCCTCAAAGCTCTGAACAGGAGTCAGCCCCAGCATTTT. Translation: CASSLKALNRSQPQHF.

Regarding this clonotype: The junction departs from the called germline gene at one end, perhaps through a read error. The chain recombines TRBV6-5 with TRBJ2-1; TRBD1 aligns across 8 bases. Germline V CDR1 and CDR2: MNHEY, SVGAGI. The length of the CDR3 is 13 residues. The CDR3 coding sequence is TGTGCCAGCAAAACAGGGGGACACAATGAGCAGTTATTC. Residues: CASKTGGHNEQLF.

This clonotype was found many times. The gene calls are TRBV7-9 and TRBJ2-5; TRBD1 is a possible D gene (5 bases). The CDR3 sequence is 15 residues long. The germline V gene has CDR1 SEHNR and CDR2 FQNEAQ (reference sequence). V shed 5 bases and J shed 4 bases, with 17 bases lying between them. This chain's CDR3 is CASSGRVRSGETQYF. DNA for the CDR3: TGTGCCAGCAGCGGCAGGGTTCGGTCCGGAGAGACCCAGTACTTC.

The sample holds a few counts of this clonotype. The chain is built from TRBV12-3 or TRBV12-4 and TRBJ1-4; D call uncertain. The V gene lost 7 bases and the J gene lost 11 bases, with 14 bases spanning the gap. This CDR3 has 12 amino acids. This CDR3 reads CASTLVGEKLFF. CDR3 sequence (DNA): TGTGCCAGCACCCTAGTAGGAGAGAAACTGTTTTTT.

A word on this clonotype: The final CDR3 position lacks the conserved phenylalanine or tryptophan, pointing to a likely read error. No DNA is shown, since the ends of the CDR3 on it are uncertain; the CDR3 is the one TCRdb lists. The gene calls are TRBV4-2 and TRBJ2-7; the D call of TRBD2 is as the table states it, not checked on the DNA. Germline V lookup: CDR1 LGHNA, CDR2 YNFKEQ. Counting both end residues, the CDR3 totals 17 amino acids. The CDR3 is CASSQAGSSRWSGEQCL.

Details on this clonotype: At one end the junction does not follow the germline gene, possibly because of a read error. The chain has TRBV12-3 or TRBV12-4 and TRBJ2-1, with D uncertain. CDR3 size: 13 residues. This CDR3 is CASSFTRGNEQIF. CDR3 coding DNA: TGTGCCAGCAGTTTTACAAGAGGAAATGAGCAGATCTTC.